This TCR beta chain is from a study of cytomegalovirus exposure and HLA in healthy donors listed by TCRdb under 2017. At the level of the whole study: An earlier analysis of 587 of the donors reported approximately 260 Gb of sequence data and around 120 million unique TCR beta sequences obtained from around 170 million T cells. Around 330 gigabases of sequencing data and roughly 80 million unique TCR sequences made up an early release that covered approximately 650 HLA-typed donors. Of the approximately 400 genotyped donors, more than 75% were placed in the genetic ancestry cluster associated with self-reported Caucasian donors. The study was designed to test whether signatures of past pathogen exposure could be identified by cataloging public T cell receptors. The T cell repertoires of under 750 subjects were profiled by immunosequencing and related to cytomegalovirus serostatus. In addition to the first cohort of about 650 subjects, a separate validation cohort of approximately 110 different subjects was used. The study combined high-throughput TCR immunosequencing, statistical association of individual TCRs with disease status, and machine learning to predict cytomegalovirus infection status. A later analysis re-examined previously published TCR beta repertoires from about 700 donors and added high-resolution HLA genotyping to investigate patterns of TCR occurrence. In the later analysis, no new phenotypic data were used to find candidate immune exposures; instead, reliance was placed on TCR beta sequences and their occurrence across donors. In an earlier analysis of more than 550 of the donors, high-throughput TCR beta sequencing was used to judge whether each TCR beta V gene segment behaved as functional or pseudogenic. Alongside the repertoire data, information on donor age, sex, ethnicity and CMV serostatus was compiled. A later genetic analysis took genome-wide SNP genotypes for about 65% of the 666 donors and used that subset as a discovery cohort. Every repertoire in the discovery cohort had been generated on one and the same sequencing platform. HLA typing included class I and class II loci at four-digit resolution. Typing coverage varied by locus: roughly 629-630 donors for A, B, C, DRB1 and DQB1; 500 to 550 for DQA1; over 600 for DPA1; more than 450 for DPB1. Roughly five DR-DQ haplotypes were handled as single units for association and clustering because linkage in the cohort was strong. Among 300 to 450 genotyped donors of the cohort, an average of approximately 240,000 unique TCR beta nucleotide sequences were sequenced per donor, around 18% of them non-productive. General study outcomes and caveats: Compared with the roughly 700-donor mean, donors in an Asian-associated ancestry cluster had fewer N-insertions in productive TCRs, according to a later genetic analysis. This cohort had only TCR beta chains sequenced, and the lack of alpha or paired-chain data limited which features could be detected. Roughly uniform sequencing depth across donors was assumed in presence/absence analyses, although this assumption may not hold. When HLA alleles, especially DR and DQ, strongly co-occurred, attributing TCR associations to individual alleles was difficult. Because HLA typing was unavailable for some donors at each locus, only the typed subset was used in association tests. In a later analysis, some 18,000 TCR beta sequences were associated with specific HLA alleles at a false discovery rate of 0.05. A further reported finding was that TCR beta sequences accurately predicted the HLA-A and HLA-B alleles for most subjects in the first cohort. A few of the identified cytomegalovirus-associated TCR beta chains were confirmed in vitro to be specific for cytomegalovirus antigens. It was suggested by the authors that the approach could potentially be generalized to other disease states and immunological phenotypes. A total of some 180 TCR beta chains were listed by the study as associated with cytomegalovirus. The 87-base-pair reads could not distinguish some IMGT-functional V segments, including TRBV6-2 and TRBV6-3, so those segments were excluded. For the cohort, immune exposure information was limited to CMV serostatus. In a later analysis, several top co-occurrence clusters were reported to appear linked to parvovirus B19, influenza, CMV and Epstein-Barr virus. Linkage disequilibrium might explain the correlated functional status among segregating V segments, but an unknown experimental factor could not be excluded. A cluster of highly shared sequence variants was judged likely to be a technical artifact of the sequencing pipeline. Most TCR sequences were seen in very few donors, while some public TCRs were found in many individuals. A later analysis found that most CMV-associated TCR beta chains appeared HLA-restricted, with HLA associations seemingly driven largely by CMV exposure. In a later analysis, the rate of TCR association differed among HLA loci, with DRB1 alleles having the most associated TCRs and HLA-C alleles having the fewest. In an earlier analysis of some 540 of the donors, most TCR beta V segments appeared in productive rearrangements about 90% or about 30% of the time, broadly matching IMGT annotations. In a later genetic analysis, a missense DCLRE1C variant was associated with V-gene and J-gene trimming of TCR beta chains, and the association was replicated in an independent cohort. Approximately 16 rarely observed V segments, including chromosome 9 orphons, were excluded from the earlier analysis of 550 to 700 of the donors because counts were too low. The classifier was reported to diagnose cytomegalovirus status with high specificity and sensitivity in both the original and validation cohorts. In a later analysis, HLA-associated TCR beta chains showed more clonal expansion and lower generation probabilities than non-associated chains that were equally common.

The protocol used for the library was the immunoSEQ multiplex PCR assay. For the multiplex PCR, a mixture combining 60 forward primers for TCR Vbeta segments and 13 reverse primers for TCR Jbeta segments was used. A multiplex PCR assay on genomic DNA amplified the CDR3 region of rearranged TCR beta genes. The amplified TCR beta libraries were sequenced on the Illumina HiSeq System as 87-base-pair reads. The original pipeline was this. A later analysis counted approximately 84 million unique TCR beta chains across the 500 to 850 repertoires, and some 11 million of these chains were shared by at least two donors. A nearest-neighbor algorithm error-corrected the raw reads and collapsed the reads into unique sequences, merging closely related sequences to remove PCR and sequencing errors. CDR3 sequences were aligned to IMGT reference sequences to assign V, D and J gene segments. For a sequence to be retained, at least a six-nucleotide match to both a V gene segment and a J gene segment was required. Rearrangements were classified as productive when the CDR3 lacked stop codons and remained in frame with V and J, and all other rearrangements were classified as non-productive. CDR3 was defined according to IMGT convention as the region running from the second conserved V-encoded cysteine to the conserved J-encoded phenylalanine. The earlier analysis of some 550 of the donors excluded any sequence lacking an unambiguous match to a single V gene segment. An earlier analysis of 500 to 600 of the donors classified V segments as functional when productive rearrangements were above 56.7% and as segregating when the standard deviation between donors was above 5%. A statistical classification framework was built for diagnosing cytomegalovirus status from the catalog of TCR beta chain sequences. In a later analysis, TCR nucleotide sequences were compared against IMGT/GENE-DB human TR gene sequences so that V and J genes could be assigned. In a later analysis, CDR3 sequences and most-parsimonious VDJ recombination scenarios were assigned using the TCRdist pipeline. In a later analysis, each TCR beta chain was defined by its CDR3 amino acid sequence together with its V-gene family, and reads lacking a unique V-gene family were excluded. As a way to deal with suspected cross-contamination and a sequencing artifact, a later analysis dropped under 600 nucleotide sequences that were highly shared and had low generation probability. For each public chain, a later analysis derived a clonal expansion index from normalized ranks of inferred template counts within each repertoire. Generation probabilities in a later analysis came from a VDJ recombination model fitted to out-of-frame rearrangements, and those results were checked against IGoR. In a later analysis, hypergeometric tests were used to score TCR-TCR, TCR-HLA and TCR-CMV co-occurrence, with a repertoire-size bias correction applied to TCR pairs. In a later analysis, false discovery rates were estimated by permuting HLA or CMV assignments 20 times. In a later analysis, co-occurring TCRs were grouped with DBSCAN, and TCRdist sequence similarity was added when clustering was performed within HLA-allele-positive subsets. Repertoires with fewer than 30,000 or more than 120,000 public chains, plus five repertoires with anomalous nucleotide sharing, were excluded from co-occurrence clustering. TCRdb limited this immuneACCESS table to in-frame rearrangements with V and J called. A share of clones is missing; checked studies link under half to unresolved V genes, and the rest is unexplained. V, J and clone size are those of that table, while D and trimming were read from the DNA. In all, the sample holds roughly 100,000 clones, and 60% to 80% of those were seen once. Of the sample, less than 10% falls within the top ten clones.

Of note for this clone: Which antigen it targets is not known. No base qualities exist here, and no much larger clone lies one base off it.

The cohort consisted of 600 to 750 healthy bone marrow donors. Cohort members were all nominally healthy when sampled, although unrecorded immune exposures were likely present. The donor was CMV seronegative and belonged to the group of 320 or so seronegative cohort members. Each donor provided a peripheral blood sample, and peripheral blood mononuclear cells were used for TCR beta sequencing. Genomic DNA was extracted from the blood cell samples with the Qiagen DNeasy Blood Extraction Kit. The CDR1 and CDR2 encoded by the germline V gene are ENHRY and SYGVKD. Trimming at the junction amounts to 3 bases on V and 6 bases on J, and the germline ends lie 14 bases apart. The CDR3 covers 14 residues, taking in both the cysteine and the phenylalanine. The DNA shown is the 42-base CDR3, in frame from base 1.

Recombination linked TRBV10-3 to TRBJ1-2; the D region possibly corresponds to TRBD1 (6 bases align). This receptor was obtained from a female donor in good health and CMV-seronegative. Sequenced sample: PBMCs. CDR3 sequence: CAISDFSGVDGYTF. The DNA is TGTGCCATCAGTGATTTTTCAGGGGTGGATGGCTACACCTTC.